One T cell receptor (beta chain) is described in this entry. The antigen is undetermined. Each CDR3 protein gets one entry after TCRdb re-called the 5' RACE reads with MiXCR. The data hold 240,000 or so distinct CDR3 sequences, with roughly 10% observed a single time. The data originate from a study of CD8 T cells in ankylosing spondylitis. Study conclusions and caveats: Researchers reportedly found disease-linked clones significantly enriched in matched ankylosing spondylitis synovial fluid. Ankylosing spondylitis blood seemed to carry a telltale TCR beta motif made of fewer than ten highly homologous variants. A subset of motif variants has previously been described in the synovial fluid and blood of reactive arthritis. Disease-linked clones, CD8+, were relatively rare in peripheral blood.

This TCR derives from a male donor with ankylosing spondylitis or in good health (not recorded which). Sequencing was performed on blood, either unsorted or a sorted T cell fraction (not recorded which).

CDR3 loop: CATSTRGRDGYTF. As DNA, the CDR3 is TGTGCCACCAGCACCAGGGGTAGGGATGGCTACACCTTC. The chain employs TRBV15 and TRBJ1-2, with D perhaps matching TRBD1 (6 bases). This CDR3 has 13 residues. Trimming took off 4 bases at V and 6 bases at J, with 12 bases between the two ends. In germline, CDR1 is LNHNV, CDR2 YYDKDF (reference sequence).